The 8 T cell receptor beta chains below all came from one sample that was sequenced in a study of blood T cells in healthy people across ages (dated by TCRdb to 2015 to 2017). Library preparation used 5' RACE. Sequencing was performed on an Illumina HiSeq 2500. A second PCR of roughly 7 to 12 cycles was run with a J-beta primer mix and a sample-barcoded 5' primer. TCRdb reworked the public reads: Q25 trimming with fastp, MiXCR clone assembly, productive beta chains retained. Every distinct CDR3 protein forms one entry, paired with its most common genes and DNA. The table for this sample lists about 670,000 distinct CDR3 sequences; 40% to 65% of them were counted only once. Clones ranked in the top ten supply about 14% of the sample. The material sequenced was blood. The receptor set was obtained from a woman aged 80 or older in good health.

Note on this clonotype: A single base separates this from a much larger clone, so it may be a read error. The genes are TRBV9 and TRBJ2-5; D is undetermined. The germline V and J ends were trimmed by 3 bases and 2 bases, with 11 bases remaining between them. CDR3 size: 14 residues. Germline lookup yields CDR1 SGDLS and CDR2 YYNGEE. The CDR3 DNA is TGTGCCAGCAGCGCGCTTGAAAGGCAAGAGACCCAGTACTTC. Translated, it gives CASSALERQETQYF.

The V gene is TRBV29-1, the J gene TRBJ2-1; 12 nucleotides agree with TRBD2. This CDR3 contains 15 residues. The V segment lost 5 bases and the J segment 5 bases; nucleotides outside the gene matches: 7. Per germline, CDR1 SQVTM and CDR2 ANQGSEA. CDR3 protein: CSVPPGLAGNNEQFF. CDR3 bases: TGCAGCGTTCCTCCCGGACTAGCGGGAAACAATGAGCAGTTCTTC.

This rearrangement joins TRBV4-2 to TRBJ1-4; D remains unclear. This CDR3 spans 14 amino acids. The V gene's germline CDR1 is LGHNA and CDR2 YNFKEQ. V was pared by 4 bases and J by 8 bases, with 14 bases between. CDR3 nucleotide sequence: TGTGCCAGCAGCCGCACCCTTGAGGACGAAAAACTGTTTTTT. Translation: CASSRTLEDEKLFF.

This clonotype is a singleton in its sample. V is TRBV27 and J is TRBJ2-1, with no clear D. The end of the DNA is better explained by TRBJ2-7, so the J call may be wrong. From germline, CDR1 is MNHEY and CDR2 SMNVEV (reference sequence). The CDR3 consists of 13 residues. CDR3 DNA: TGTGCCAGCAGTCCCTTCGGTGTAGATGAGCAGTACTTC. Its translation is CASSPFGVDEQYF.

A note on this clonotype: Since no conserved phenylalanine or tryptophan closes the CDR3, a read error is the likely cause. The gene calls are TRBV11-2 and TRBJ2-5, with 13 bases identical to TRBD2. Looked up from germline, CDR1 is SGHAT and CDR2 is FQNNGV. The CDR3 runs to 16 residues. Losses at the gene ends were 4 bases for V and 1 base for J; bases not matched to a gene: 3. In DNA, the CDR3 is TGTGCCAGCAGCTGGTGGACTAGCGGGGGCCAAGAGACCCAGTACTAC. Its protein is CASSWWTSGGQETQYY.

This chain uses TRBV15 with TRBJ1-2, with D unclear. Per the germline V gene, CDR1 is LNHNV and CDR2 is YYDKDF (reference sequence). CDR3 size: 13 residues. The V end was cut by 3 bases, the J end by 8 bases, with 13 bases between. The CDR3 coding sequence is TGTGCCACCAGCAGTGGGATTCTAAGCGGCTACACCTTC. This gives the protein CATSSGILSGYTF.

This clonotype came up a few times. The chain is built from TRBV12-5 and TRBJ2-1, with D unclear. The germline V and J ends were trimmed by 5 bases and 7 bases, with 3 bases remaining between them. Germline assignment: CDR1 LGHNT and CDR2 FRNRAP. The CDR3 runs 10 residues. CDR3: CASGENEQFF. CDR3 sequence (DNA): TGTGCTAGTGGTGAAAATGAGCAGTTCTTC. The full variable domain, in which reference TRBV12-5 and TRBJ2-1 provide the parts outside the CDR3, is DARVTQTPRHKVTEMGQEVTMRCQPILGHNTVFWYRQTMMQGLELLAYFRNRAPLDDSGMPKDRFSAEMPDATLATLKIQPSEPRDSAVYFCASGENEQFFGPGTRLTVL.

V gene TRBV7-8 combines with J gene TRBJ2-5; 8 positions match TRBD2. CDR1 is SGHVS, CDR2 FQNEAQ, per germline. The CDR3 extends over 13 amino acids. J gave up 4 bases and V 6 bases, and 4 bases lay outside the gene matches. The DNA of the CDR3 is TGTGCCAGCAGAACACGGGGGGGAGAGACCCAGTACTTC. Its protein is CASRTRGGETQYF.